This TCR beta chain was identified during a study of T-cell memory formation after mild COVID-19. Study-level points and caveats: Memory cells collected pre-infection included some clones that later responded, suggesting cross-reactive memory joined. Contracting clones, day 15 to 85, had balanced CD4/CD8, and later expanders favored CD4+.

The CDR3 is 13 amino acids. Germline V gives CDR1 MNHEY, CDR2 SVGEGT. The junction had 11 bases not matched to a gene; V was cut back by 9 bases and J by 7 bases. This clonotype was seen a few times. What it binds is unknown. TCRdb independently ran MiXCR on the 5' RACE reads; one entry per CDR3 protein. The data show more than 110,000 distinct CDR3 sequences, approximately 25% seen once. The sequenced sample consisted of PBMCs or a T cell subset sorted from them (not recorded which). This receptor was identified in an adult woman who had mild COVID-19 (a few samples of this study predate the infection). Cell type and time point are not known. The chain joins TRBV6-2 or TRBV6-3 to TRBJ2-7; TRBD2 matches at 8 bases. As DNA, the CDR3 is TGTGCCAGTACCCCGGGACTAGGGATTGAGCAGTACTTC. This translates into CASTPGLGIEQYF.